This paragraph covers one TCR beta chain sequence. Other DNA variants within this sample encode the same CDR3. CDR1 SGHDT and CDR2 YYEEEE come from the germline V gene. The trim removed 3 bases at V and 0 bases at J, leaving 2 bases unmatched. This CDR3 has 14 residues. Participants came from roughly 24 US areas, aged roughly 18 to 95 years. This specimen belongs to a study of blood T cell repertoires in COVID-19. Original handling: Reference gene primers were amplified, and this amplification served to estimate nucleated cell counts. Sequencing used immunoSEQ multiplex PCR; TCRdb keeps in-frame clones, though not all of them. V and J calls and clone size are those listed in that table; D and trimming were worked out from the DNA. The table has over 200,000 clones, approximately 90% seen once.

This sequence originates from a human donor in a cohort exposed to, infected with or recovered from COVID-19 (not recorded which). The donor label of this sample is uncertain. V usage is TRBV5-6 and J usage is TRBJ1-1, with 7 positions matching TRBD1. Sequencing was done on a sample of PBMCs or T cells enriched from blood (not recorded which). CDR3 amino acids: CASSSGQLNTEAFF. The CDR3 DNA sequence: TGTGCCAGCAGCTCGGGACAGTTGAACACTGAAGCTTTCTTT.